One sample yielded the 18 T cell receptor beta chains listed below, sequenced in a study of blood T cell repertoires in COVID-19 (TCRdb year 2020). Libraries were made using the immunoSEQ multiplex PCR assay. What TCRdb holds here is the immuneACCESS table cut down to in-frame rearrangements. Part of the clones is not present; checked against another copy, under half of the missing clones reflect an unresolved V gene, and the others are unexplained. In this sample the table shows about 53,000 clones, approximately 80% of which occur a single time. More than 20% of the sample is held by the ten biggest clonotypes. Sequencing was carried out using peripheral blood. The source of these receptors is an elderly woman with COVID-19, enrolled during active disease.

The chain combines TRBV7-2 with TRBJ2-3; the D gene is possibly TRBD1 (5 bases). Germline CDR1 is SGHTA and CDR2 is FQGNSA. The germline V and J ends were trimmed by 3 bases and 2 bases, with 12 bases remaining between them. This CDR3 contains 15 residues. CDR3 sequence reads: CASSLGPPPTDTQYF. The CDR3 coding sequence is TGTGCCAGCAGCTTGGGGCCACCCCCCACAGATACGCAGTATTTT.

J is TRBJ2-1 and V is TRBV30; 9 bases align to TRBD2. In germline, CDR1 is GTSNPN, CDR2 SVGIG (reference sequence). The trim removed 3 bases at V and 0 bases at J, leaving 3 bases unmatched. The CDR3 is made up of 15 amino acids. CDR3 in amino acids: CAWSATSGSYNEQFF. Here the CDR3 DNA reads TGTGCCTGGAGCGCGACTAGCGGCTCCTACAATGAGCAGTTCTTC.

This clone was seen only a few times. The rearrangement uses TRBV28 and TRBJ1-1; D not resolved. V was clipped by 1 base and J by 4 bases, with 10 bases between them. Germline V gene sequence: CDR1 MDHEN, CDR2 SYDVKM. CDR3 length: 14 residues. CDR3 DNA: TGTGCCAGCAGTTTATTAATCGTGGCCACTGAAGCTTTCTTT. Its translation: CASSLLIVATEAFF.

The chain has TRBV19 and TRBJ1-1, with D possibly being TRBD1 (6 bases). Trimming cost V 2 bases and J 2 bases, with 18 bases left between them. The V gene's germline CDR1 is LNHDA and CDR2 SQIVND (reference sequence). The CDR3 sequence is 17 residues long. CDR3 nucleotide sequence: TGTGCCAGTAGTATATCGGGGGGCAGTCGGTCAAACACTGAAGCTTTCTTT. Protein product: CASSISGGSRSNTEAFF.

This rearrangement joins TRBV7-8 to TRBJ1-1, with no clear D. This CDR3 region has 14 residues. V was clipped by 0 bases and J by 7 bases, with 12 bases between them. CDR1 and CDR2 from the germline V gene are SGHVS and FQNEAQ. The CDR3 coding sequence is TGTGCCAGCAGCTTAGCGACTGGGTTGGATGAAGCTTTCTTT. Translated, it gives CASSLATGLDEAFF.

This chain links TRBV7-9 with TRBJ2-7, with 11 bases that match TRBD2. The CDR3 totals 15 residues. CDR1 and CDR2 from the germline V gene are SEHNR and FQNEAQ (reference sequence). V was clipped by 2 bases and J by 6 bases; unmatched bases: 6. The CDR3 sequence is CASSLLGSGRGEQYF. The CDR3 coding sequence is TGTGCCAGCAGCTTACTAGGTAGCGGGAGGGGCGAGCAGTACTTC.

V usage is TRBV11-1 and J usage is TRBJ2-4; no clear D. The CDR3 spans 16 residues. The germline V and J ends were trimmed by 5 bases and 5 bases, with 19 bases remaining between them. Germline values: CDR1 SGHAT, CDR2 FQDESV (reference sequence). CDR3 sequence (DNA): TGTGCCAGCAGCACCGATGGATTTGGAACAGAAAACATTCAGTACTTC. Protein product: CASSTDGFGTENIQYF.

The CDR3 DNA sequence: TGTGCCAGCAGCTCCGGGACAGGGGGTTACAATGAGCAGTTCTTC. Translated, it gives CASSSGTGGYNEQFF. This rearrangement joins TRBV11-3 to TRBJ2-1, with TRBD1 matching 11 bases. V lost 4 bases and J lost 4; bases outside the gene matches: 3. Germline CDR1 SGHNT, CDR2 YENEEA. The CDR3 is made up of 15 amino acids.

J is TRBJ2-1 and V is TRBV6-5; D perhaps matches TRBD2 (6 bases). The CDR3 is made up of 14 amino acids. Germline assignment: CDR1 MNHEY and CDR2 SVGAGI. V was clipped by 4 bases and J by 7 bases, with 14 bases between them. CDR3 region: CASSSGTGMNEQFF. Written as DNA, the CDR3 is TGTGCCAGCAGTTCCGGGACTGGTATGAATGAGCAGTTCTTC.

The rearrangement links TRBV2 to TRBJ1-1; D perhaps matches TRBD1 (5 bases). V lost 1 base, J lost 2 bases, and 8 bases lay in between. The CDR3 runs 14 residues. Germline V gene data show CDR1 as SNHLY and CDR2 as FYNNEI. CDR3 region: CASSEGGGNTEAFF. The CDR3 coding sequence is TGTGCCAGCAGTGAAGGGGGCGGAAACACTGAAGCTTTCTTT.

The genes are TRBV19 and TRBJ2-2, with D perhaps matching TRBD2 (5 bases). Trimming removed 4 bases at V and 8 bases at J, with 17 bases between. The V gene's germline CDR1 is LNHDA and CDR2 SQIVND (reference sequence). CDR3 length: 15 residues. As DNA, the CDR3 is TGTGCCAGTAGTAAACTTGGAGGATCAACTGGGGAGCTGTTTTTT. Amino acids: CASSKLGGSTGELFF.

The chain uses TRBV5-1 and TRBJ1-1; 7 positions match TRBD1. The CDR3 contains 15 residues. With 0 bases clipped from V and 6 bases from J, the junction kept 8 bases outside the gene matches. The germline gives CDR1 SGHRS, CDR2 YFSETQ. In DNA form, the CDR3 reads TGCGCCAGCAGCTTGGCCGGAGGGGGCAAGGCTGAAGCTTTCTTT. Translation gives CASSLAGGGKAEAFF.

CDR3 DNA sequence: TGTGCCATCTTGGACAGCACATCGATGAACACTGAAGCTTTCTTT. Residues: CAILDSTSMNTEAFF. The rearrangement links TRBV10-3 to TRBJ1-1; D is perhaps TRBD1 (6 bases). CDR1 ENHRY and CDR2 SYGVKD come from the germline V gene. The V end was cut by 8 bases, the J end by 0 bases, with 16 bases between. This CDR3 is built from 15 residues.

The chain links TRBV6-1 to TRBJ2-5; weak D call: TRBD2 (5 bases). V was trimmed by 2 bases and J by 5 bases, leaving 12 bases between them. Per germline, CDR1 MNHNS and CDR2 SASEGT. There are 14 residues in the CDR3. The CDR3 DNA follows: TGTGCCAGCAGTGAACTCGGGGTTTTGGAGACCCAGTACTTC. Encoded protein: CASSELGVLETQYF.

The chain uses TRBV30 and TRBJ2-1; 10 nucleotides agree with TRBD2. V shed 0 bases and J 8 bases; nucleotides not matched to a gene: 7. Germline V gene lookup returns CDR1 GTSNPN and CDR2 SVGIG (reference sequence). The CDR3 sequence is 15 residues long. The CDR3 region is CAWSVLSGRAYEQFF. CDR3 sequence (DNA): TGTGCCTGGAGTGTACTCAGCGGGAGGGCCTATGAGCAGTTCTTC. The complete variable domain, with remaining parts taken from reference TRBV30 and TRBJ2-1, reads SQTIHQWPATLVQPVGSPLSLECTVEGTSNPNLYWYRQAAGRGLQLLFYSVGIGQISSEVPQNLSASRPQDRQFILSSKKLLLSDSGFYLCAWSVLSGRAYEQFFGPGTRLTVL.

The genes are TRBV5-1 and TRBJ2-1; 8 bases line up with TRBD2. J was trimmed by 0 bases and V by 3 bases; bases with no gene match: 14. The CDR3 has 19 residues. Looked up from germline, CDR1 is SGHRS and CDR2 is YFSETQ. The CDR3, as DNA: TGCGCCAGCAGCTCGGGTCCTCTTAGCGGGACGAGCTCCTACAATGAGCAGTTCTTC. It codes for CASSSGPLSGTSSYNEQFF.

CDR3: CATTGTGDSSGNTIYF. CDR3 bases: TGTGCCACTACCGGGACAGGGGATAGCTCTGGAAACACCATATATTTT. This chain joins TRBV19 and TRBJ1-3; 10 bases agree with TRBD1. The V gene end was trimmed by 10 bases and the J gene end by 0 bases; junction bases not matched to a gene: 9. Germline CDR1 LNHDA, CDR2 SQIVND (reference sequence). This CDR3 is 16 amino acids long.

The V call is TRBV6-2 or TRBV6-3, the J call TRBJ1-2; perhaps TRBD1 as D (5 bases). Germline V CDR1 and CDR2: MNHEY, SVGEGT. The CDR3 is made up of 14 amino acids. Deletions cut 5 bases from V and 2 bases from J, with 12 bases between. CDR3 DNA sequence: TGTGCCAGCAGTAGACAGCAGACGAACTATGGCTACACCTTC. This encodes CASSRQQTNYGYTF.